The clone carrying this T cell receptor beta chain was counted a few times. Deletions cut 7 bases from V and 8 bases from J, with 21 bases between. The CDR3 sequence is 14 residues long. Germline CDR1 reads MNHEY; CDR2 reads SVGAGI. This specimen comes from a study of blood T cell repertoires in COVID-19. Original data processing: Nucleated cell number was recorded as an estimate derived from reference gene primer amplification. Only in-frame clones appear in the TCRdb table, and some are missing; sequencing was by immunoSEQ multiplex PCR. That table furnishes V, J and clone size, whereas the DNA furnished D and trimming. The sample holds 180,000 or so clones, approximately 84% seen once.

The clonotype comes from a human donor with acute or convalescent COVID-19. The donor label of this sample is uncertain. Sequenced input: peripheral blood. The V call is TRBV6-5, the J call TRBJ2-7, with unresolved D. CDR3 nucleotides: TGTGCCAGCACCACTTCGGCAGGCTCCCGGAAGCAGTACTTC. Its protein is CASTTSAGSRKQYF.